This TCR beta chain was retrieved from a study of blood T cell repertoires in COVID-19. Study background: Sources were T cells, B-cell-depleted T cells, or PBMCs; the material itself was cDNA or gDNA.

CDR1 is MNHNY and CDR2 is SVGAGI in the germline V gene (reference sequence). Trimming removed 5 bases from V and 9 bases from J; junction bases left unmatched: 14. CDR3 length equals 16 residues. Repertoires were generated with immunoSEQ multiplex PCR, while TCRdb's copy carries only in-frame clones and drops some. The table records about 310,000 clones, 85% to 90% of them present only once. Sequencing used peripheral blood. The receptor was derived from a woman under 40 with COVID-19, enrolled during active disease. V usage is TRBV6-6 and J usage is TRBJ2-4, with 9 positions matching TRBD1. CDR3 sequence reads: CASSRETGTGRGIQYF. The CDR3 bases are TGTGCCAGCAGTCGAGAAACCGGGACAGGGAGGGGCATTCAGTACTTC.